This is a list of T cell receptor beta chains from one sample in a study of beta chain features in type 1 diabetes. Assay used: immunoSEQ multiplex PCR; TCRdb lists only in-frame clones, some missing. The sample carries hundreds of thousands of clones, roughly 16% recorded once. The sequenced material came from naive CD4+ T cells from blood. All receptors come from a woman under 30 in good health. The CDR3 runs from the conserved cysteine through the conserved F or W.

J gene: TRBJ1-5
V gene: TRBV4-2
CDR3 protein: CASSSDKSNQPQHF

J gene: TRBJ2-7
V gene: TRBV5-4
CDR3 protein: CASSQGLAVEVYEQYF

J gene: TRBJ2-1
V gene: TRBV18
CDR3 protein: CASSDQLDNEQFF

J gene: TRBJ2-5
V gene: TRBV18
CDR3 protein: CASSRHLYETQYF

J gene: TRBJ2-2
V gene: TRBV28
CDR3 protein: CASSTLRGTGELFF

J gene: TRBJ1-3
V gene: TRBV7-3
CDR3 protein: CASSLYPPGSGDTIYF

J gene: TRBJ2-5
V gene: TRBV7-3
CDR3 protein: CASSLGGQETQYF

J gene: TRBJ2-5
V gene: TRBV6-1
CDR3 protein: CASSPGQQETQYF

J gene: TRBJ2-4
V gene: TRBV23-1
CDR3 protein: CASCAKNIQYF

J gene: TRBJ1-4
V gene: TRBV15
CDR3 protein: CATSPRTVATNEKLFF

J gene: TRBJ1-3
V gene: TRBV7-9
CDR3 protein: CASSLAQGGVRGNTIYF

J gene: TRBJ2-3
V gene: TRBV18
CDR3 protein: CASSSVDTQYF

J gene: TRBJ1-5
V gene: TRBV6-5
CDR3 protein: CASRRDSWDQPQHF

J gene: TRBJ2-1
V gene: TRBV5-1
CDR3 protein: CASSSGLAGMFNEQFF

J gene: TRBJ1-5
V gene: TRBV6-6
CDR3 protein: CASRSTGIGNQPQHF

J gene: TRBJ2-7
V gene: TRBV29-1
CDR3 protein: CSVQGDNEQYF